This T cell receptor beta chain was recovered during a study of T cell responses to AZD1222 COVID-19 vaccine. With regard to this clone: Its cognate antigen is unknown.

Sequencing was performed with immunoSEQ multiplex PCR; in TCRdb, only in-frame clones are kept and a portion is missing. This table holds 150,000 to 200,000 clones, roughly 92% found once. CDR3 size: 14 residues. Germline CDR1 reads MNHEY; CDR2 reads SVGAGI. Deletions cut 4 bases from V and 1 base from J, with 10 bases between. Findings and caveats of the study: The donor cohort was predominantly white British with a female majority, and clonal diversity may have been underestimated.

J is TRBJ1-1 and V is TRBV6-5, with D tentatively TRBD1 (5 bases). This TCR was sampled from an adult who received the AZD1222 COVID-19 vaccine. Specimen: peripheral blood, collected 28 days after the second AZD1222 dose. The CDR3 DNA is TGTGCCAGCAGTTCCTTCGGGGGGAACACTGAAGCTTTCTTT. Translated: CASSSFGGNTEAFF.